Listed below are T cell receptor beta chains from one sample, sequenced in a study of blood T cell repertoires in COVID-19. TCRdb's copy holds only in-frame clones and misses some; the assay was immunoSEQ multiplex PCR. The sample lists about 100,000 clones, 70% to 85% occurring once. Sequenced: peripheral blood. The receptors shown here come from a woman of 80 years or more with active or convalescent COVID-19. The CDR3 runs from the conserved cysteine through the conserved F or W. A D gene is named only where the DNA matches it firmly. Size tells how often a clone was seen (once, few, many) or the class of an expanded clone, and some rows leave it out.

clone_size j_call d_call v_call cdr3_length cdr3_aa cdr3_nt
- TRBJ1-5 - TRBV6-2/TRBV6-3 12 CASSRVDWPQHF TGTGCCAGCAGTCGAGTTGATTGGCCCCAGCATTTT
few TRBJ1-6 - TRBV21-1 15 CASSTQTGANSPLHF TGTGCCAGCAGCACCCAGACAGGAGCTAATTCACCCCTCCACTTT
- TRBJ1-2 TRBD1 TRBV30 13 CAWSDRGLYGYTF TGTGCCTGGAGCGACAGGGGCCTCTATGGCTACACCTTC
- TRBJ1-5 - TRBV7-9 14 CASSSDTLNQPQHF TGTGCCAGCAGCTCAGACACCCTTAATCAGCCCCAGCATTTT
- TRBJ2-1 TRBD1 TRBV5-1 15 CATTPRTGQMYEQFF TGCGCCACCACACCTCGGACAGGGCAAATGTATGAGCAGTTCTTC
- TRBJ2-3 - TRBV11-2 16 CASSLDLAGRSDTQYF TGTGCCAGCAGCTTAGATCTTGCAGGGCGGTCAGATACGCAGTATTTT
- TRBJ2-7 - TRBV5-4 13 CASSLYQGYEQYF TGTGCCAGCAGCTTGTATCAGGGCTACGAGCAGTACTTC
- TRBJ1-1 TRBD1 TRBV7-3 17 CASSPQHDRGRRGEAFF TGTGCCAGCAGCCCCCAACACGACAGGGGGCGTAGGGGTGAAGCTTTCTTT
- TRBJ2-7 TRBD1 TRBV7-2 17 CASSLDLLGTGVSEQYF TGTGCCAGCAGCTTAGACCTCCTGGGGACAGGGGTTAGCGAGCAGTACTTC
- TRBJ2-2 - TRBV7-9 14 CASSLEGAAGELFF TGTGCCAGCAGCTTGGAGGGGGCCGCCGGGGAGCTGTTTTTT
- TRBJ1-5 - TRBV30 15 CAWSVGGFGNQPQHF TGTGCCTGGAGTGTGGGCGGGTTCGGCAATCAGCCCCAGCATTTT
- TRBJ2-1 TRBD2 TRBV3-1/TRBV3-2 14 CASSQNGRGNEQFF TGTGCCAGCAGCCAGAACGGGAGGGGCAATGAGCAGTTCTTC
- TRBJ2-7 - TRBV1 15 CTSSQDLAGDYEQYF TGCACCAGCAGCCAAGATTTAGCAGGGGACTACGAGCAGTACTTC
- TRBJ2-5 TRBD2 TRBV5-1 16 CASERTSGRGQETQYF TGCGCCAGCGAAAGGACTAGCGGGAGGGGTCAAGAGACCCAGTACTTC
- TRBJ2-7 TRBD2 TRBV19 15 CASSAGGGSGYEQYF TGTGCCAGTAGTGCGGGAGGGGGCTCTGGTTACGAGCAGTACTTC
- TRBJ2-3 TRBD1 TRBV19 16 CASSRQGSTSTDTQYF TGTGCCAGTAGTCGACAGGGGTCCACCAGCACAGATACGCAGTATTTT
- TRBJ2-4 - TRBV6-5 16 CASSSNGQRAKNIQYF TGTGCCAGCAGTTCCAACGGACAGCGCGCCAAAAACATTCAGTACTTC
- TRBJ2-5 - TRBV7-7 15 CASSKNPRGQETQYF TGTGCTAGCAGTAAAAACCCCAGGGGCCAAGAGACCCAGTACTTC
- TRBJ1-5 - TRBV19 13 CASTTRGNQPQHF TGTGCCAGTACGACTAGGGGCAATCAGCCCCAGCATTTT
- TRBJ1-2 - TRBV2 13 CASSEWGDYGYTF TGTGCCAGCAGTGAATGGGGAGACTATGGCTACACCTTC
- TRBJ1-1 TRBD1 TRBV28 14 CASSRDRTLTEAFF TGTGCCAGCAGCCGGGACAGGACGCTCACTGAAGCTTTCTTT
once TRBJ2-5 TRBD1 TRBV19 13 CASRMTGGETQYF TGTGCCAGTAGAATGACAGGGGGAGAGACCCAGTACTTC
- TRBJ1-1 - TRBV18 14 CASSDRNMNTEAFF TGTGCCAGCTCCGACAGGAACATGAACACTGAAGCTTTCTTT
- TRBJ1-3 - TRBV5-1 16 CASSLEPLSSGNTIYF TGCGCCAGCAGCTTGGAACCGTTGAGCTCTGGAAACACCATATATTTT
- TRBJ2-2 - TRBV4-2 11 CASSLYGELFF TGTGCCAGCAGCCTCTACGGGGAGCTGTTTTTT
few TRBJ2-1 TRBD1 TRBV5-6 15 CASSSGTGGYNEQFF TGTGCCAGCAGCTCCGGGACAGGAGGCTACAATGAGCAGTTCTTC
- TRBJ1-1 TRBD1 TRBV27 15 CASSLIRAGGTEAFF TGTGCCAGCAGTTTGATTAGGGCAGGGGGCACTGAAGCTTTCTTT
few TRBJ2-5 - TRBV2 17 CASSARRGASLQETQYF TGTGCCAGCAGTGCGCGCCGGGGGGCCTCCTTACAAGAGACCCAGTACTTC
- TRBJ2-3 TRBD2 TRBV5-6 17 CASSLVGAGERGDTQYF TGTGCCAGCAGCTTGGTTGGAGCGGGGGAGCGGGGAGATACGCAGTATTTT
- TRBJ2-1 - TRBV11-2 17 CASSQAWGTSTYNEQFF TGTGCCAGCAGCCAGGCGTGGGGGACTTCCACCTACAATGAGCAGTTCTTC
- TRBJ2-7 - TRBV28 13 CASTSVAGYEQYF TGTGCCAGCACTTCCGTGGCAGGTTACGAGCAGTACTTC
once TRBJ2-7 - TRBV3-1/TRBV3-2 12 CASSISSYEQYF TGTGCCAGCAGCATTAGCTCCTACGAGCAGTACTTC
- TRBJ2-2 TRBD2 TRBV28 16 CASSFLAGGNTGELFF TGTGCCAGCAGTTTCCTGGCGGGGGGGAACACCGGGGAGCTGTTTTTT
- TRBJ1-6 - TRBV11-2 18 CASSLYEQYWAISSPLHF TGTGCCAGCAGCTTGTATGAACAGTACTGGGCAATTAGTTCACCCCTCCACTTT
- TRBJ1-5 - TRBV6-5 13 CASRAQGNQPQHF TGTGCCAGCAGGGCACAGGGTAATCAGCCCCAGCATTTT
- TRBJ1-4 - TRBV19 15 CASSIEQPTGEKLFF TGTGCCAGTAGTATAGAACAGCCAACTGGTGAAAAACTGTTTTTT
- TRBJ1-2 - TRBV7-8 14 CASSLASPAPGYTF TGTGCCAGCAGCTTAGCGTCCCCAGCGCCCGGCTACACCTTC